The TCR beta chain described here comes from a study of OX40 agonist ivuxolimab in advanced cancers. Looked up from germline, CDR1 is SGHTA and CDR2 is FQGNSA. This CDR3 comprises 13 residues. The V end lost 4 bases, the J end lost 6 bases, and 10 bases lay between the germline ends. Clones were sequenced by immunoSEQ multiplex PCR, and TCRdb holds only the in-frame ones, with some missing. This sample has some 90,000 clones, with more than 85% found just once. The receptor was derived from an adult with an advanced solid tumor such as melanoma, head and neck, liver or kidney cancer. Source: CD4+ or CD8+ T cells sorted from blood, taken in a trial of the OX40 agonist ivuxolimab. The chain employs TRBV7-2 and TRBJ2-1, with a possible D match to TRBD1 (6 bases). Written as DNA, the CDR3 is TGTGCCAGCAGCTACAGGGCTCCCAATGAGCAGTTCTTC. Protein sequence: CASSYRAPNEQFF.